The next 21 T cell receptor beta chains were all read from a single sample in a study of CD8+ T cells in alopecia areata. Treatment reported: oral pan-JAK inhibitor, 5-10 mg twice daily. Reverse transcription of extracted RNA yielded cDNA, which provided the sequencing template. The protocol was immunoSEQ multiplex PCR, while the TCRdb copy is restricted to in-frame clones and leaves out a portion. The sample includes under 200,000 clones, about three fifths seen only once; the top ten take approximately 0.9%. This specimen was CD4+ T cells sorted from blood, taken at week 4, from a patient treated with tofacitinib. The source is a human donor with alopecia areata.

On this clone: It is likely a read error, because the conserved phenylalanine at the end of the CDR3 is missing. CDR3 bases: TGTGCCAGCAGCGCGACAGGGATGGATTCACCCCTCCACCTT. It codes for CASSATGMDSPLHL. The V and J genes are TRBV9 and TRBJ1-6; 7 nucleotides match TRBD1. The V gene's germline CDR1 is SGDLS and CDR2 YYNGEE. The CDR3 runs 14 residues. The ends lost 3 bases at V and 8 bases at J; junction bases unmatched: 5.

The chain is built from TRBV19 and TRBJ1-1; 10 bases fit TRBD1. V lost 7 bases, J lost 5 bases, and 13 bases stayed unmatched. The CDR3 runs to 16 residues. Germline assignment: CDR1 LNHDA and CDR2 SQIVND (reference sequence). CDR3 sequence reads: CASMLLRGTGETEAFF. In nucleotides, the CDR3 is TGTGCCAGTATGCTGCTACGCGGGACAGGGGAGACTGAAGCTTTCTTT.

This sequence joins TRBV9 and TRBJ2-7; perhaps D is TRBD1 or TRBD2 (6 bases each). CDR3 size: 14 residues. Germline CDR1 is SGDLS and CDR2 is YYNGEE. The V end lost 0 bases, the J end lost 6 bases, and 13 bases lay between the germline ends. CDR3 residues: CASSVGGAGTEQYF. The CDR3 DNA sequence: TGTGCCAGCAGCGTAGGGGGGGCTGGGACCGAGCAGTACTTC.

This clone was observed a handful of times. The gene calls are TRBV29-1 and TRBJ1-5; the D gene is possibly TRBD1 (6 bases). The germline V and J ends were trimmed by 4 bases and 7 bases, with 14 bases remaining between them. The CDR3 is 13 amino acids. Germline V gives CDR1 SQVTM, CDR2 ANQGSEA. This chain's CDR3 is CSVASVQGQPQHF. Here the CDR3 DNA reads TGCAGCGTTGCCTCAGTACAGGGCCAGCCCCAGCATTTT.

The V gene is TRBV9, the J gene TRBJ2-5; possibly TRBD2 for D (6 bases). The germline gives CDR1 SGDLS, CDR2 YYNGEE. The V and J ends lost 2 bases and 1 base respectively, with 15 bases between them. The CDR3 runs to 16 residues. The CDR3 protein is CASSVGGARGQETQYF. The CDR3 DNA reads TGTGCCAGCAGCGTTGGCGGGGCGAGGGGCCAAGAGACCCAGTACTTC.

The chain carries TRBV30 and TRBJ2-4; D call uncertain. This CDR3 contains 12 residues. Trimming pared 5 bases from V and 0 bases from J, leaving 5 bases between. Germline V gives CDR1 GTSNPN, CDR2 SVGIG (reference sequence). The CDR3 coding sequence is TGTGCCTGGGCAGTAGCCAAAAACATTCAGTACTTC. Translating gives CAWAVAKNIQYF.

The chain recombines TRBV29-1 with TRBJ1-2; D is ambiguous. Looked up from germline, CDR1 is SQVTM and CDR2 is ANQGSEA. Trimming shortened V by 4 bases and J by 5 bases, and 14 bases separated the two germline ends. CDR3 size: 13 residues. DNA of the CDR3: TGCAGCGTTGGCCTCCATGGGGTTTATGGCTACACCTTC. Protein product: CSVGLHGVYGYTF.

DNA of the CDR3: TGCAGCGCGAGCGGGACAGGGGATGAAAAACTGTTTTTT. This codes for CSASGTGDEKLFF. The chain has TRBV29-1 and TRBJ1-4, with 10 nucleotides matching TRBD1. Trimming at V came to 7 bases and at J to 6 bases, leaving 5 bases not matched to a gene. CDR1 and CDR2 from the germline V gene are SQVTM and ANQGSEA. CDR3 length: 13 residues.

For the CDR3, the DNA is TGTGCCAGCAGCGGCCCCCTGACGGACAACACTGAAGCTTTCTTT. Amino acid sequence: CASSGPLTDNTEAFF. The rearrangement links TRBV9 to TRBJ1-1; D is unclear. CDR3 length: 15 residues. The germline gives CDR1 SGDLS, CDR2 YYNGEE. Trimming removed 3 bases from V and 2 bases from J, with 14 bases in between.

This chain uses TRBV29-1 with TRBJ1-5; the D gene is possibly TRBD1 (6 bases). The germline gives CDR1 SQVTM, CDR2 ANQGSEA. With 5 bases removed from V and 2 bases from J, the gap between germline ends came to 16 bases. The CDR3 sequence is 15 residues long. The chain's CDR3 is CSVPGHILCNQPQHF. The CDR3 nucleotides are TGCAGCGTTCCGGGACACATATTATGCAATCAGCCCCAGCATTTT.

The J gene is TRBJ2-1, the V gene TRBV4-3, with a weak D call TRBD2 (6 bases). This CDR3 is built from 18 residues. CDR1 is LGHNA, CDR2 YSLEER, per germline. V was trimmed by 0 bases and J by 0 bases, leaving 15 bases between them. CDR3 DNA sequence: TGCGCCAGCAGCCAAGATCGAAGCGGGTCCAGCTCCTACAATGAGCAGTTCTTC. It translates to CASSQDRSGSSSYNEQFF.

This rearrangement joins TRBV30 to TRBJ1-1; D ambiguous. This CDR3 spans 14 amino acids. V lost 2 bases to trimming and J lost 10 bases, with 20 bases between them. Germline loops: CDR1 GTSNPN, CDR2 SVGIG (reference sequence). CDR3 sequence (DNA): TGTGCCTGGAGTACTGGAACAGCCCGGGATGCAGCTTTCTTT. Protein: CAWSTGTARDAAFF. The whole variable domain, filled in from reference TRBV30 and TRBJ1-1, reads SQTIHQWPATLVQPVGSPLSLECTVEGTSNPNLYWYRQAAGRGLQLLFYSVGIGQISSEVPQNLSASRPQDRQFILSSKKLLLSDSGFYLCAWSTGTARDAAFFGQGTRLTVV.

The CDR3 loop is CASSLEYGELFF. CDR3 DNA sequence: TGTGCCAGCAGCTTAGAGTACGGGGAGCTGTTTTTT. The chain employs TRBV7-2 and TRBJ2-2; no definite D call. Trimming shortened V by 1 base and J by 7 bases, and 4 bases separated the two germline ends. CDR3 size: 12 residues. Looked up from germline, CDR1 is SGHTA and CDR2 is FQGNSA.

The chain recombines TRBV30 with TRBJ1-2; no clear D. The germline V gene has CDR1 GTSNPN and CDR2 SVGIG (reference sequence). This CDR3 is built from 9 residues. Trimming cost V 4 bases and J 14 bases, with 11 bases left between them. CDR3 protein: CAWNPPPTF. CDR3 sequence (DNA): TGTGCCTGGAACCCGCCCCCTACCTTC.

As DNA, the CDR3 is TGTGCTAGCGCCCCCCAGGCGGGTGGGTATGGCTACACCTTC. Protein product: CASAPQAGGYGYTF. The chain combines TRBV12-5 with TRBJ1-2; D is uncertain. The CDR3 runs to 14 residues. Germline values: CDR1 LGHNT, CDR2 FRNRAP. The germline V and J ends were trimmed by 9 bases and 5 bases, with 19 bases remaining between them.

This clone appeared once. This chain links TRBV11-2 with TRBJ2-7; D possibly matches TRBD1 or TRBD2 (5 bases each). The CDR3 runs 12 residues. The germline V and J ends were trimmed by 0 bases and 12 bases, with 12 bases remaining between them. Germline V gene sequence: CDR1 SGHAT, CDR2 FQNNGV. The chain's CDR3 is CASSLDFQGRYF. In nucleotides, the CDR3 is TGTGCCAGCAGCTTAGATTTCCAGGGACGGTACTTC.

The genes are TRBV30 and TRBJ2-5, with D tentatively TRBD1 or TRBD2 (5 bases each). Germline lookup yields CDR1 GTSNPN and CDR2 SVGIG (reference sequence). V gave up 4 bases and J gave up 2 bases, with 11 bases separating them. This CDR3 region has 13 residues. The CDR3 DNA follows: TGTGCCTGGACAGGGACGGTACAAGAGACCCAGTACTTC. Translating it yields CAWTGTVQETQYF.

The rearrangement uses TRBV27 and TRBJ2-5, with TRBD1 as a possible D gene (7 bases). V lost 5 bases to trimming and J lost 1 base, with 23 bases between them. The CDR3 extends over 18 amino acids. Germline loops: CDR1 MNHEY, CDR2 SMNVEV (reference sequence). As DNA, the CDR3 is TGTGCCAGCAGTGGGTACACAGGACTCAGGGGGGCCCAAGAGACCCAGTACTTC. This gives the protein CASSGYTGLRGAQETQYF.

V gene TRBV5-1 combines with J gene TRBJ1-1, with a weak D call TRBD1 (5 bases). This CDR3 has 14 amino acids. Trimming left V 4 bases short and J 1 base short, with 11 bases between. From germline, CDR1 is SGHRS and CDR2 YFSETQ. This CDR3 is CASSTDSRNTEAFF. Written as DNA, the CDR3 is TGCGCCAGCAGCACTGACAGCCGGAACACTGAAGCTTTCTTT.

As regards this clone: Other DNA variants within this sample encode the same CDR3. This chain joins TRBV9 and TRBJ2-5; D gene ambiguous. The germline V and J ends were trimmed by 0 bases and 4 bases, with 4 bases remaining between them. The CDR3 loop spans 12 amino acids. Germline assignment: CDR1 SGDLS and CDR2 YYNGEE. CDR3 residues: CASSVEGETQYF. The CDR3 DNA is TGTGCCAGCAGCGTAGAGGGAGAGACCCAGTACTTC. Combining the CDR3 with reference TRBV9 and TRBJ2-5 gives the whole variable domain DSGVTQTPKHLITATGQRVTLRCSPRSGDLSVYWYQQSLDQGLQFLIQYYNGEERAKGNILERFSAQQFPDLHSELNLSSLELGDSALYFCASSVEGETQYFGPGTRLLVL.

The CDR3 DNA follows: TGCAGCGTTGACACTAGCGGGGCCGGGGAGCTGTTTTTT. Translation gives CSVDTSGAGELFF. The rearrangement uses TRBV29-1 and TRBJ2-2, with TRBD2 identical over 10 bases. CDR3 length: 13 amino acids. The V gene's germline CDR1 is SQVTM and CDR2 ANQGSEA. V shed 3 bases and J 6 bases; nucleotides not matched to a gene: 1.